This TCR beta chain came from a study of blood T cell repertoires in COVID-19. Background on the study: The United States, Italy and Spain supplied acute and convalescent COVID-19 samples. The analysed material was cDNA or gDNA that came from T cells, B-cell-depleted T cells, or PBMCs.

CDR3 length: 15 amino acids. CDR1 and CDR2 (germline): MRHNA, SNTAGT. With V trimmed by 3 bases and J by 5 bases, 5 bases remained unmatched. Clones were sequenced by immunoSEQ multiplex PCR, and TCRdb holds only the in-frame ones, with some missing. The data contain a few hundred thousand clones, around 90% of them singletons. The rearrangement links TRBV6-4 to TRBJ2-3; 10 bases are shared with TRBD2. The sample taken for sequencing was peripheral blood. The sequence came from a young man with active or convalescent COVID-19. The CDR3, as DNA: TGTGCCAGCAGTGAGTCTAGCGGGGGAAAAGATACGCAGTATTTT. It yields the protein CASSESSGGKDTQYF.